This passage covers 8 T cell receptor beta chains from one sample sequenced in a study of T-cell reconstitution after alpha-beta-depleted transplantation in children. Unique molecular identifiers were used to barcode this TCRbeta library. Via MiXCR, TCRdb re-called the PCR reads, giving one row per CDR3 protein. The data show 200,000 to 250,000 distinct CDR3 sequences, under 8.5% seen once. Sequenced material: PBMCs, mostly from graft donor cells, taken 360 days after TCRalphabeta/CD19-depleted stem cell transplant. Receptors originate from a male patient under 10 years old who had a stem cell transplant for acute myeloid leukemia, so the T cells may come from the graft donor.

This clonotype was found many times. The chain carries TRBV29-1 and TRBJ2-1; D is unresolved. With 0 bases removed from V and 6 bases from J, the gap between germline ends came to 9 bases. The CDR3 has 13 residues. In germline, CDR1 is SQVTM, CDR2 ANQGSEA. CDR3 nucleotide sequence: TGCAGCGTTGAAGATCTTCGCTCCAATGAGCAGTTCTTC. Its translation is CSVEDLRSNEQFF.

This clonotype was counted between two and nine times. The chain carries TRBV13 and TRBJ2-7, with D hard to call. The ends were cut back, 3 bases at V and 0 bases at J, with 9 bases in the middle. The CDR3 runs to 14 residues. The germline V gene has CDR1 PRHDT and CDR2 FYEKMQ (reference sequence). CDR3: CASSLTRDSYEQYF. The CDR3 DNA reads TGTGCCAGCAGCTTGACTCGTGACTCCTACGAGCAGTACTTC.

Many counts were recorded for this clonotype. V is TRBV7-2 and J is TRBJ1-1, with D uncertain. The V and J ends lost 3 bases and 0 bases respectively, with 11 bases between them. Per the germline V gene, CDR1 is SGHTA and CDR2 is FQGNSA. The CDR3 is 15 amino acids. The CDR3 spells CASSFWGPLNTEAFF. The DNA of the CDR3 is TGTGCCAGCAGCTTTTGGGGTCCCTTGAACACTGAAGCTTTCTTT.

This clonotype was detected a few times. This chain uses TRBV3-1 with TRBJ2-1, with TRBD2 identical over 10 bases. The CDR3 is 14 amino acids. Germline CDR1 is LGHDT and CDR2 is YNNKEL (reference sequence). The J segment lost 5 bases and the V segment lost 7 bases, leaving 5 bases of the junction unmatched. The CDR3 sequence is CASTLAGADNEQFF. CDR3 coding DNA: TGTGCCAGCACCCTAGCGGGAGCCGACAATGAGCAGTTCTTC.

This sequence joins TRBV5-6 and TRBJ1-6, with 7 bases lining up with TRBD1. This CDR3 comprises 14 residues. Germline CDR1 reads SGHDT; CDR2 reads YYEEEE. Trimming at V came to 2 bases and at J to 7 bases, leaving 3 bases not matched to a gene. CDR3 DNA sequence: TGTGCCAGCAGCTTCAGGGGGGCAAATTCACCCCTCCACTTT. This codes for CASSFRGANSPLHF.

This clonotype was detected only a few times. The chain employs TRBV5-1 and TRBJ2-1; D is uncertain. With 4 bases removed from V and 4 bases from J, the gap between germline ends came to 9 bases. The germline gives CDR1 SGHRS, CDR2 YFSETQ. This CDR3 spans 13 amino acids. The CDR3 nucleotides are TGCGCCAGCAGCAGAACAGTTTACAATGAGCAGTTCTTC. Protein sequence: CASSRTVYNEQFF.

This clonotype was detected only a few times. This chain joins TRBV28 and TRBJ1-1; no clear D. Germline CDR1 MDHEN, CDR2 SYDVKM. Trimming pared 5 bases from V and 8 bases from J, leaving 12 bases between. This CDR3 spans 12 amino acids. CDR3 nucleotides: TGTGCCAGCAGTCCCTTAATCCGAGAAGCTTTCTTT. This gives the protein CASSPLIREAFF.

This clonotype was observed a few times. This chain links TRBV5-1 with TRBJ2-1; TRBD1 agrees at 8 bases. Germline V gene lookup returns CDR1 SGHRS and CDR2 YFSETQ. The V and J ends lost 1 base and 5 bases, in that order; junction bases with no gene match: 11. This CDR3 has 17 amino acids. This chain's CDR3 is CASSLRGQGAIDNEQFF. The CDR3 coding sequence is TGCGCCAGCAGCTTGCGCGGCCAGGGGGCAATCGACAATGAGCAGTTCTTC.